The 22 T cell receptor beta chains below all came from one sample that was sequenced in a study of shared clonotypes between healthy human individuals. Here immunoSEQ multiplex PCR was the method, and the copy in TCRdb shows in-frame clones only, minus some. This repertoire shows 600,000 to 700,000 clones, 73% found once; its top ten account for about 1.8%. Sequences were obtained from memory CD4+ T cells sorted from blood. Subset defined: CD45RA-negative fraction. Receptor source: a woman aged 25-40 years in good health.

The chain combines TRBV7-9 with TRBJ2-6; D remains unclear. CDR1 and CDR2 (germline): SEHNR, FQNEAQ (reference sequence). V was pared by 1 base and J by 4 bases, with 8 bases between. This CDR3 spans 15 amino acids. The CDR3: CASSLEGYGANVLTF. Written as DNA, the CDR3 is TGTGCCAGCAGCTTAGAGGGATACGGGGCCAACGTCCTGACTTTC.

The sample holds one count of this clone. The chain joins TRBV19 to TRBJ2-3, with D possibly matching TRBD2 (6 bases). The CDR3 extends over 11 amino acids. Germline V gives CDR1 LNHDA, CDR2 SQIVND (reference sequence). The germline V and J ends were trimmed by 10 bases and 5 bases, with 10 bases remaining between them. The CDR3 reads CATLSGDTQYF. CDR3 in DNA: TGTGCCACCCTTAGCGGAGATACGCAGTATTTT.

This clone was seen a few times. Other DNA sequences in the same sample also yield this CDR3. The chain is built from TRBV29-1 and TRBJ1-1; D not certain. V was clipped by 5 bases and J by 0 bases, with 7 bases between them. Germline values: CDR1 SQVTM, CDR2 ANQGSEA. The CDR3 consists of 12 residues. The CDR3 reads CSVRVMNTEAFF. In DNA, the CDR3 is TGCAGCGTTAGGGTAATGAACACTGAAGCTTTCTTT.

The rearrangement links TRBV4-1 to TRBJ2-2, with TRBD1 matching over 8 bases. CDR1 is MGHRA, CDR2 YSYEKL, per germline. The CDR3 totals 15 residues. With V trimmed by 4 bases and J by 6 bases, 7 bases remained unmatched. CDR3 region: CASSLRTGLAGELFF. DNA for the CDR3: TGCGCCAGCAGCCTACGGACAGGGTTGGCCGGGGAGCTGTTTTTT.

This clone was seen more than once but under ten times. The chain carries TRBV6-5 and TRBJ2-3; TRBD2 matches at 7 bases. V lost 6 bases and J lost 4; bases outside the gene matches: 7. This CDR3 comprises 14 residues. In germline, CDR1 is MNHEY, CDR2 SVGAGI. This CDR3 reads CASRPPSGADTQYF. As DNA, the CDR3 is TGTGCCAGCAGACCTCCTAGCGGAGCAGATACGCAGTATTTT.

This chain connects TRBV4-2 to TRBJ2-1; possibly TRBD2 for D (5 bases). The CDR3 contains 14 residues. Germline V gene lookup returns CDR1 LGHNA and CDR2 YNFKEQ. Trimming pared 2 bases from V and 10 bases from J, leaving 15 bases between. Here the CDR3 reads CASSQFRGAAEQFF. CDR3 sequence (DNA): TGTGCCAGCAGCCAATTTCGAGGAGCGGCGGAGCAGTTCTTC.

In its sample, this clone was seen once. V is TRBV4-1 and J is TRBJ2-7; a weak D match, TRBD1 (6 bases). There are 19 residues in the CDR3. Germline V CDR1 and CDR2: MGHRA, YSYEKL. V was pared by 3 bases and J by 0 bases, with 24 bases between. The CDR3 bases are TGCGCCAGCAGCCACACCCGAATTTTCAGGGGACGGGTCTCCTACGAGCAGTACTTC. Amino acid sequence: CASSHTRIFRGRVSYEQYF.

The gene calls are TRBV6-5 and TRBJ1-3; D remains unclear. The CDR3 has 16 residues. CDR1 is MNHEY, CDR2 SVGAGI, per germline. V was shortened by 0 bases and J by 4 bases, with 13 bases between the two germline ends. CDR3: CASSYSREVGGNTIYF. Here the CDR3 DNA reads TGTGCCAGCAGTTACTCGAGGGAGGTGGGGGGAAACACCATATATTTT.

The V call is TRBV5-1, the J call TRBJ1-2, with 8 bases matching TRBD1. Trimming removed 3 bases from V and 3 bases from J; junction bases left unmatched: 7. Germline CDR1 SGHRS, CDR2 YFSETQ. The CDR3 sequence is 15 residues long. The CDR3 DNA reads as TGCGCCAGCAGCTCTCCAGGGGGCACGGACTATGGCTACACCTTC. It is translated as CASSSPGGTDYGYTF.

In regard to this clone: A read error likely explains this, since a far larger clone differs by one base. The same CDR3 arises from other DNA sequences in this sample as well. The rearrangement joins TRBV11-2 to TRBJ2-7; D assignment may be TRBD1 or TRBD2 (6 bases each). The CDR3 loop spans 14 amino acids. Deletions cut 1 base from V and 2 bases from J, with 9 bases between. CDR1 and CDR2 (germline): SGHAT, FQNNGV. The CDR3 is CASSLVGGPYEQYF. The CDR3 DNA sequence: TGTGCCAGCAGCTTAGTCGGGGGCCCCTACGAGCAGTACTTC.

This chain links TRBV30 with TRBJ2-5; 13 bases match TRBD2. The CDR3 contains 15 residues. Germline CDR1 reads GTSNPN; CDR2 reads SVGIG (reference sequence). Germline trimming cut 4 bases from V and 4 bases from J; bases unmatched to any gene: 6. CDR3 amino acids: CAWTRTSGSSETQYF. In nucleotides, the CDR3 is TGTGCCTGGACCCGGACTAGCGGGAGTTCAGAGACCCAGTACTTC.

This rearrangement joins TRBV19 to TRBJ2-1; perhaps TRBD1 as D (5 bases). CDR3 length: 16 residues. Germline-derived CDR1 and CDR2 are LNHDA and SQIVND (reference sequence). The V and J ends lost 6 bases and 6 bases respectively, with 21 bases between them. CDR3 coding DNA: TGTGCCAGTAGCACTCTGACTGGGGCGGTAGGCAATGAGCAGTTCTTC. Its protein is CASSTLTGAVGNEQFF.

J is TRBJ2-7 and V is TRBV6-1, with 8 bases matching TRBD1. Germline-derived CDR1 and CDR2 are MNHNS and SASEGT. V was clipped by 6 bases and J by 5 bases; unmatched bases: 9. CDR3 length: 14 amino acids. The CDR3 DNA follows: TGTGCCAGCAGCCTACAGGGGGTTATCGACGAGCAGTACTTC. It codes for CASSLQGVIDEQYF.

This chain uses TRBV7-2 with TRBJ2-3; possible D gene TRBD2, 7 bases. CDR3 length: 17 residues. V lost 2 bases, J lost 5 bases, and 20 bases lay in between. Germline values: CDR1 SGHTA, CDR2 FQGNSA. The CDR3 loop reads CASSLRLQRRGGDTQYF. The CDR3 nucleotides are TGTGCCAGCAGCTTACGGTTACAGCGGAGGGGGGGAGATACGCAGTATTTT. Full variable domain (outside the CDR3, taken from reference TRBV7-2 and TRBJ2-3): GAGVSQSPSNKVTEKGKDVELRCDPISGHTALYWYRQSLGQGLEFLIYFQGNSAPDKSGLPSDRFSAERTGGSVSTLTIQRTQQEDSAVYLCASSLRLQRRGGDTQYFGPGTRLTVL.

A few counts support this clone. The V gene is TRBV14, the J gene TRBJ2-7; weak D call: TRBD1 (5 bases). The CDR3 loop spans 14 amino acids. Germline-derived CDR1 and CDR2 are SGHDN and FVKESK. Trimming left V 4 bases short and J 5 bases short, with 15 bases between. CDR3 loop: CASSPHLTVHEQYF. The CDR3 DNA reads TGTGCCAGCAGCCCCCACTTGACAGTCCACGAGCAGTACTTC.

The gene calls are TRBV10-3 and TRBJ2-1, with TRBD1 as a possible D gene (6 bases). Germline CDR1 reads ENHRY; CDR2 reads SYGVKD. There are 14 residues in the CDR3. The V end was cut by 3 bases, the J end by 8 bases, with 14 bases between. CDR3: CAISDSTGRDEQFF. In nucleotides, the CDR3 is TGTGCCATCAGTGACTCGACAGGTAGGGATGAGCAGTTCTTC.

This chain uses TRBV29-1 with TRBJ2-5; D might be TRBD2 (6 bases). This CDR3 is built from 13 residues. Germline assignment: CDR1 SQVTM and CDR2 ANQGSEA. V dropped 7 bases and J dropped 7 bases, with 19 bases sitting between them. The CDR3 spells CSADQSLEGTQYF. The CDR3, as DNA: TGCAGCGCGGATCAGTCGTTGGAGGGGACCCAGTACTTC.

This rearrangement joins TRBV2 to TRBJ1-5, with 12 positions matching TRBD1. Germline V gives CDR1 SNHLY, CDR2 FYNNEI. The CDR3 totals 14 residues. V lost 6 bases and J lost 9; bases outside the gene matches: 6. CDR3 residues: CASRPGTGGPPQHF. The CDR3 region has the DNA TGTGCCAGCAGGCCAGGGACAGGGGGCCCGCCCCAGCATTTT.

The chain combines TRBV28 with TRBJ2-6; possibly TRBD2 for D (6 bases). CDR1 is MDHEN, CDR2 SYDVKM, per germline. The CDR3 consists of 18 residues. With 5 bases removed from V and 0 bases from J, the gap between germline ends came to 17 bases. The CDR3 region has the DNA TGTGCCAGCAGTAGGTCCGGGACTCCCGTCTCTGGGGCCAACGTCCTGACTTTC. This encodes CASSRSGTPVSGANVLTF.

In this sample, this clone turned up many times. This sample includes further DNA sequences coding for the same CDR3. The chain links TRBV6-5 to TRBJ1-2; 8 positions match TRBD1. CDR1 MNHEY and CDR2 SVGAGI come from the germline V gene. V lost 6 bases and J lost 3; bases outside the gene matches: 3. This CDR3 spans 13 amino acids. This CDR3 reads CASSPTGDYGYTF. DNA for the CDR3: TGTGCCAGCAGCCCGACAGGGGACTATGGCTACACCTTC.

This clone was seen a few times. The rearrangement links TRBV28 to TRBJ1-5; D is undetermined. The V gene lost 10 bases and the J gene lost 0 bases, with 7 bases spanning the gap. Per germline, CDR1 MDHEN and CDR2 SYDVKM. The CDR3 extends over 12 amino acids. DNA of the CDR3: TGTGCCAACAGCTATAGCAATCAGCCCCAGCATTTT. Protein: CANSYSNQPQHF.

This sequence joins TRBV27 and TRBJ2-5; 9 bases agree with TRBD2. Germline CDR1 and CDR2: MNHEY and SMNVEV (reference sequence). V lost 5 bases and J lost 6; bases outside the gene matches: 4. The CDR3 has 13 amino acids. The CDR3 DNA reads TGTGCCAGCAGTCCCAGCGGGAGGAAGACCCAGTACTTC. Its protein is CASSPSGRKTQYF.